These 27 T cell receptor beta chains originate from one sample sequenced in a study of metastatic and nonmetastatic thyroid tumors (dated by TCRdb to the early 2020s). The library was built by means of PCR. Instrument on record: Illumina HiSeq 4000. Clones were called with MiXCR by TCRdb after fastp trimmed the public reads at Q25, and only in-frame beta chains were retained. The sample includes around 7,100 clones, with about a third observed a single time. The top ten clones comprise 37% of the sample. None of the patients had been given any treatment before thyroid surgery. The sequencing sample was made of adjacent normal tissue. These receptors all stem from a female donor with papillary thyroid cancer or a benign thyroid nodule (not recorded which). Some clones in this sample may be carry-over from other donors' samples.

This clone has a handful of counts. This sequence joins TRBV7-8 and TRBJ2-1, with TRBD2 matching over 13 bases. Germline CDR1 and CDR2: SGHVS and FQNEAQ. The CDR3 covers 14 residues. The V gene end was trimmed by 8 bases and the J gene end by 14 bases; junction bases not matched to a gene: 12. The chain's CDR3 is CASSSGLAGDKEFF. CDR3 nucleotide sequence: TGTGCCAGCTCTAGTGGACTAGCGGGGGATAAAGAGTTCTTC.

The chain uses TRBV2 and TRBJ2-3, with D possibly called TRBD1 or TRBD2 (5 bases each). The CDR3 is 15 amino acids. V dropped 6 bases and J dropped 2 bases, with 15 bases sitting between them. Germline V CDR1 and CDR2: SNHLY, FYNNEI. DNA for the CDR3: TGTGCCAGCAGGGGGGACGGCGGTCCCACAGATACGCAGTATTTT. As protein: CASRGDGGPTDTQYF.

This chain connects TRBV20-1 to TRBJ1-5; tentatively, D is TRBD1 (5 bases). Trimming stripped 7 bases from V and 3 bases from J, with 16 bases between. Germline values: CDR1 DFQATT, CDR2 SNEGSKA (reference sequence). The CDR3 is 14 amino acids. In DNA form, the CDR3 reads TGCAGTGGGGTTTGGGGGGACTTCAATCAGCCCCAGCATTTT. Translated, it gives CSGVWGDFNQPQHF.

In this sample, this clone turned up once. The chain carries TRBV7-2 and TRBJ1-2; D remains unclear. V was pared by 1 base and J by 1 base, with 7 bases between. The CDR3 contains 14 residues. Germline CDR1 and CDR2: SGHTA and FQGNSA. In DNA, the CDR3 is TGTGCCAGCAGCTTAGACAGCCTTAACTATGGCTACACCTTC. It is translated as CASSLDSLNYGYTF.

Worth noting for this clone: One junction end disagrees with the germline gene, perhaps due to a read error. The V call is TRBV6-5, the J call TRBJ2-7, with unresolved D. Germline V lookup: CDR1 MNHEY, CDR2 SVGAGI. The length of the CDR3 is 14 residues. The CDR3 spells CASSSSEASYEHYF. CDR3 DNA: TGTGCCAGCAGTTCCAGCGAGGCTTCCTACGAGCATTACTTC.

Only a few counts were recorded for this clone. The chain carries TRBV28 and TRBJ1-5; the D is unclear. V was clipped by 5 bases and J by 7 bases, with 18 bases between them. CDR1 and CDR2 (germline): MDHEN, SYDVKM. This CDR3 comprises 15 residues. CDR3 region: CASSVTGSYGQPQHF. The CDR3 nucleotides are TGTGCCAGCAGTGTAACCGGGAGTTACGGGCAGCCCCAGCATTTT.

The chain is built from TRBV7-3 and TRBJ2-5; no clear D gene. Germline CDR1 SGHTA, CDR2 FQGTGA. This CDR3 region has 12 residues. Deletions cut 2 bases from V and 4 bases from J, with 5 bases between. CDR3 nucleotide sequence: TGTGCCAGCAGCTTATCCGGAGAGACCCAGTACTTC. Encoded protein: CASSLSGETQYF.

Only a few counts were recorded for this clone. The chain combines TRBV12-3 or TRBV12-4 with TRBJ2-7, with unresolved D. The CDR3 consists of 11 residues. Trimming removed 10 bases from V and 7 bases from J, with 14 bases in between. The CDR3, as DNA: TGTGCCATCAGCCTCACGGCGGAGCAGTACTTC. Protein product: CAISLTAEQYF.

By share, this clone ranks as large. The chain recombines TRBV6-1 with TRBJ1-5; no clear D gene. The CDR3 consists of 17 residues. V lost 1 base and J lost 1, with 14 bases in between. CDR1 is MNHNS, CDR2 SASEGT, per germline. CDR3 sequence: CASSEEPWGGSNQPQHF. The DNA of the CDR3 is TGTGCCAGCAGTGAAGAGCCCTGGGGTGGGAGCAATCAGCCCCAGCATTTT.

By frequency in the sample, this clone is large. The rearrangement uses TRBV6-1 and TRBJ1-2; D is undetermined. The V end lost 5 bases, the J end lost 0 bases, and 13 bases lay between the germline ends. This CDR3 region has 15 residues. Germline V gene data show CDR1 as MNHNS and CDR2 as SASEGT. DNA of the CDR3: TGTGCCAGCAGTTCGCGGACTGTAGCTAACTATGGCTACACCTTC. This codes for CASSSRTVANYGYTF.

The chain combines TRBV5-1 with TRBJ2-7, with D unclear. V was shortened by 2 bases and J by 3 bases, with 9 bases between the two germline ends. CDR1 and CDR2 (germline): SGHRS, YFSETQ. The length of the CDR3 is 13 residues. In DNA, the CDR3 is TGCGCCAGCAGCTTTGACCGAGACTACGAGCAGTACTTC. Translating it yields CASSFDRDYEQYF.

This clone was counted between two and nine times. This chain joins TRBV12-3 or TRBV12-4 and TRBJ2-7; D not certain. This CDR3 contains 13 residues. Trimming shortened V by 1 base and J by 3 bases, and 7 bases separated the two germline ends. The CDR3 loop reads CASSLGFGYEQYF. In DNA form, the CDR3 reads TGTGCCAGCAGTTTAGGGTTTGGCTACGAGCAGTACTTC.

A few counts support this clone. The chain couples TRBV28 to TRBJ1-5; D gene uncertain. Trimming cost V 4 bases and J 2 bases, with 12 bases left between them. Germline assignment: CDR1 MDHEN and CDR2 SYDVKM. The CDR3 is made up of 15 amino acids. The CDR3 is CASSWAGMGNQPQHF. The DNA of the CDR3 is TGTGCCAGCAGTTGGGCGGGGATGGGCAATCAGCCCCAGCATTTT.

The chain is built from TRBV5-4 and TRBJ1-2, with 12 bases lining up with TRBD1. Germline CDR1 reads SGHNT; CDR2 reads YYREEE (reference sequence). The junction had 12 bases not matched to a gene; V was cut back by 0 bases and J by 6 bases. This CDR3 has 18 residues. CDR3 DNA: TGTGCCAGCAGCTTGGGGGTGTCGCCGGGACAGGGGGCTGATGGCTACACCTTC. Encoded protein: CASSLGVSPGQGADGYTF.

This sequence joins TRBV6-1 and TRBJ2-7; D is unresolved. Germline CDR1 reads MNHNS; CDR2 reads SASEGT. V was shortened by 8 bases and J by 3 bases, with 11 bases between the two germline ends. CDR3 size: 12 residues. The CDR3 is CASGLRYYEQYF. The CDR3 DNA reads TGTGCCAGCGGGCTTCGATACTACGAGCAGTACTTC.

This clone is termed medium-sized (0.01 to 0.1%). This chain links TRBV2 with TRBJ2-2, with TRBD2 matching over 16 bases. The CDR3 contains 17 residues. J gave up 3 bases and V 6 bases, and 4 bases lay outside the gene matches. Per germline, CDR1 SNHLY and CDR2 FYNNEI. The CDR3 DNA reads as TGTGCCAGCAGGGGACTAGCGGGGGGGCCAGACACCGGGGAGCTGTTTTTT. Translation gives CASRGLAGGPDTGELFF.

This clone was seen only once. The CDR3 bases are TGTGCCAGCAGCTGGACTAGCGGGGGTATCAATGAGCAGTTCTTC. Residues: CASSWTSGGINEQFF. This rearrangement joins TRBV11-1 to TRBJ2-1, with 13 bases fitting TRBD2. The CDR3 runs to 15 residues. Per the germline V gene, CDR1 is SGHAT and CDR2 is FQDESV (reference sequence). V dropped 4 bases and J dropped 6; count of bases not matched to a gene: 3.

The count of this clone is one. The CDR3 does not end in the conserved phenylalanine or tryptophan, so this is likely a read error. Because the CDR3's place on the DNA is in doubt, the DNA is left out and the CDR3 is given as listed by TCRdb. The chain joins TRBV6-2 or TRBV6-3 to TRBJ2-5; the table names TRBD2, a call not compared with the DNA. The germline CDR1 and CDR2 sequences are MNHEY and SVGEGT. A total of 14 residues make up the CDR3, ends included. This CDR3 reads CASKVRVGKETQSL.

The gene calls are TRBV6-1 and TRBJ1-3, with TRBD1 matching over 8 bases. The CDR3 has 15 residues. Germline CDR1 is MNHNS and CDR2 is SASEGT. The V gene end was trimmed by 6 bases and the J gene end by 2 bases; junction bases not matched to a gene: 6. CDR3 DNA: TGTGCCAGCAGCCGGACGACAGGGGCTGGAAACACCATATATTTT. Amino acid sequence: CASSRTTGAGNTIYF.

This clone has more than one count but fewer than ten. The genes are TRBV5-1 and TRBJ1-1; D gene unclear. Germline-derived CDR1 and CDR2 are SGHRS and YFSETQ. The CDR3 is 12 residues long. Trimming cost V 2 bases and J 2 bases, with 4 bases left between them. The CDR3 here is CASSLDNTEAFF. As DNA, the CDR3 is TGCGCCAGCAGCTTAGACAACACTGAAGCTTTCTTT.

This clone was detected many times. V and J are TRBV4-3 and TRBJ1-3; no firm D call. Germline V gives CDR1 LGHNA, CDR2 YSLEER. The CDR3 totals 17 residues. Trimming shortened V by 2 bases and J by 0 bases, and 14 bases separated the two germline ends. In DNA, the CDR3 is TGCGCCAGCAGCCAATCTCGGGCTTCCAGCTCTGGAAACACCATATATTTT. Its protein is CASSQSRASSSGNTIYF.

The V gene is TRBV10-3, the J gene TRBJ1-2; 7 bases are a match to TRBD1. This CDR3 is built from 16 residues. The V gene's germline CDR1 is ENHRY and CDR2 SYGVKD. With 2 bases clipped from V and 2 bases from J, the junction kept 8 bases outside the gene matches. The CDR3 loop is CAISEGRGRSNYGYTF. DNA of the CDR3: TGTGCCATCAGTGAGGGGAGGGGGCGATCCAACTATGGCTACACCTTC.

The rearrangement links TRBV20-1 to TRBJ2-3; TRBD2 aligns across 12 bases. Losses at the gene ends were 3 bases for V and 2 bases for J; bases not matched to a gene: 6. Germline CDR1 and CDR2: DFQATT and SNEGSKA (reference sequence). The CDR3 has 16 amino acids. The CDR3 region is CSASARLAGDTDTQYF. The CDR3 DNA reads TGCAGTGCTAGCGCTAGACTAGCGGGAGACACAGATACGCAGTATTTT.

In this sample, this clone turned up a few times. CDR3 sequence (DNA): TGTGCCAGCAGTCTACCGGGGGATTTAATGAACACTGAAGCTTTCTTT. Its translation: CASSLPGDLMNTEAFF. The chain links TRBV12-3 or TRBV12-4 to TRBJ1-1; D is perhaps TRBD1 (5 bases). CDR3 length equals 16 residues. V gave up 5 bases and J gave up 0 bases, with 16 bases separating them.

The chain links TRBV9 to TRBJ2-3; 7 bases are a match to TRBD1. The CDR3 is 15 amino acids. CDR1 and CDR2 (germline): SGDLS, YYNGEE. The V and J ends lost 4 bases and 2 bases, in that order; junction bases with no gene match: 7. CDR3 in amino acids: CASSTRDSYTDTQYF. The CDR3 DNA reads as TGTGCCAGCAGCACCCGGGACAGTTACACAGATACGCAGTATTTT.

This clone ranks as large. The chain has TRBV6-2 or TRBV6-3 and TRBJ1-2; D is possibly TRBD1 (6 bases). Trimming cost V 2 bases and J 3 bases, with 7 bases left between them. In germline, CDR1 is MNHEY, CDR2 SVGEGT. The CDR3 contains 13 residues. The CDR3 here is CASSYPGDYGYTF. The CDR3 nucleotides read TGTGCCAGCAGTTACCCAGGGGACTATGGCTACACCTTC.

The CDR3 spells CASSSGQFYSGANVLTF. In DNA, the CDR3 is TGTGCCAGCAGCTCGGGACAGTTTTACTCTGGGGCCAACGTCCTGACTTTC. The chain has TRBV6-1 and TRBJ2-6, with 7 positions matching TRBD1. The CDR3 runs 17 residues. V dropped 6 bases and J dropped 0; count of bases not matched to a gene: 8. The V gene's germline CDR1 is MNHNS and CDR2 SASEGT.